A selection of T cell receptor beta chains follows, all from one sample in a study of T cells in Graves' hyperthyroidism and ophthalmopathy. TCRdb redid the calling of the multiplex PCR reads with MiXCR, one entry per CDR3 protein. The table has a few hundred thousand distinct CDR3 sequences, around 14% seen once. The sequencing sample was made of blood. The source of these receptors is a woman aged 25 to 45 with Graves' hyperthyroidism. The CDR3 runs from the conserved cysteine through the conserved F or W. A D gene is named only where the DNA matches it firmly. Clone size is given as once, few, many, or a class for an expanded clone.

DNA	CDR3	V	size	J	D
TGTGCTAGTGGTTTGGTACATCGGTGGACAGGACCACATAGCTCCTACAATGAGCAGTTCTTC	CASGLVHRWTGPHSSYNEQFF	TRBV12-5	few	TRBJ2-1	TRBD1
TGTGCCAGCAGCCAAGCGGGACACTATAACTATGGCTACACCTTC	CASSQAGHYNYGYTF	TRBV3-1	many	TRBJ1-2	NA
TGTGCCAGCAGTCGTAGCGGAAGAAGAAGCACAGATACGCAGTATTTT	CASSRSGRRSTDTQYF	TRBV6-1	many	TRBJ2-3	NA
TGTGCCAGCAGCTTAGGGATGGCCTATGGCTACACCTTC	CASSLGMAYGYTF	TRBV11-2	many	TRBJ1-2	NA
TGTGCCAGCAGTTTAAACACCTACACTGAAGCTTTCTTT	CASSLNTYTEAFF	TRBV12-3/TRBV12-4	few	TRBJ1-1	NA
TGTGCCAGCAGTTTGGGAGGGCTCTCCTACGAGCAGTACTTC	CASSLGGLSYEQYF	TRBV28	many	TRBJ2-7	TRBD2
TGTGCCAGCAGTTTTGACGGAAAGACCCAGTACTTC	CASSFDGKTQYF	TRBV12-3/TRBV12-4	many	TRBJ2-5	NA
TGTGCCAGCAGCCCAAACTGGCAGGCCTTAAGCAATCAGCCCCAGCATTTT	CASSPNWQALSNQPQHF	TRBV7-4	once	TRBJ1-5	NA
TGTGCCACAGCGGGTGAGGAGACCCAGTACTTC	CATAGEETQYF	TRBV15	few	TRBJ2-5	NA
TGCAGTGAATGGGACAGTATCTACAATGAGCAGTTCTTC	CSEWDSIYNEQFF	TRBV20-1	many	TRBJ2-1	TRBD1